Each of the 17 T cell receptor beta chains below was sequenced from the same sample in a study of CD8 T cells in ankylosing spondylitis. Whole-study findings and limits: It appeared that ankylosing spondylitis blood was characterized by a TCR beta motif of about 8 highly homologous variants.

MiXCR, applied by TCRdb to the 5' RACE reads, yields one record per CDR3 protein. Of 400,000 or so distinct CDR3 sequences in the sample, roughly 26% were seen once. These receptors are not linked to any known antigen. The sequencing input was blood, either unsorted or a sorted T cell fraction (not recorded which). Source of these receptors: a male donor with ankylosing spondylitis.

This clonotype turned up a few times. The CDR3 nucleotides are TGTGCCAGCAGTCAACTCTGGAGTCAAACCTATGGCTACACCTTC. Translation: CASSQLWSQTYGYTF. The V call is TRBV12-3 or TRBV12-4, the J call TRBJ1-2; D not resolved. The CDR3 is 15 residues long. Trimming took 5 bases from V and 4 from J, leaving 17 bases between them.

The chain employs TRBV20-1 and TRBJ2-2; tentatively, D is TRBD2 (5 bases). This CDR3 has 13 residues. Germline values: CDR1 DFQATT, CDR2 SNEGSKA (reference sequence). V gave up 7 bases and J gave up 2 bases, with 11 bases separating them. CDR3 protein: CSVVRANTGELFF. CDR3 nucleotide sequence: TGCAGTGTGGTGAGGGCAAACACCGGGGAGCTGTTTTTT.

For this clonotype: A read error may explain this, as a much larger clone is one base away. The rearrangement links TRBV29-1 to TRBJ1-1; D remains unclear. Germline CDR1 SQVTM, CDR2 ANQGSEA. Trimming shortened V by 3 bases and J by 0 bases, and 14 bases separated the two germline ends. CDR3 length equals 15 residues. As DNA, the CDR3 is TGCAGCGTTGATGCGGGCCGGGGAATGAACACTGAAGCTTTCTTT. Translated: CSVDAGRGMNTEAFF.

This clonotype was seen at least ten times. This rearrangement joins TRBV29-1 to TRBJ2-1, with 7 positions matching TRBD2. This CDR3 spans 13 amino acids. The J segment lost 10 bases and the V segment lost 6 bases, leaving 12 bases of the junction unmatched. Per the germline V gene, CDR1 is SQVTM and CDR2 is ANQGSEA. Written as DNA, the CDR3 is TGCAGCGTCTACCTCGGCGGGGGAGAGGAGCAGTTCTTC. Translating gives CSVYLGGGEEQFF.

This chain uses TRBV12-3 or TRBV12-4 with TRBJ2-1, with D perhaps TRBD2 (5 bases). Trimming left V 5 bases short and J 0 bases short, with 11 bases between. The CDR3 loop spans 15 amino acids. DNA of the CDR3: TGTGCCAGCAGTCTAACTAGGAGCTCCTACAATGAGCAGTTCTTC. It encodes CASSLTRSSYNEQFF.

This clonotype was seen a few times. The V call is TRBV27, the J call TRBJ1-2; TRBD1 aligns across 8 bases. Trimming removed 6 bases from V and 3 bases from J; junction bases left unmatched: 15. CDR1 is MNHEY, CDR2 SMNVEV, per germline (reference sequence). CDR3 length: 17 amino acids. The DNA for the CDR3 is TGTGCCAGCAGATACTCCGGGACAGGAGGGGGGCACTATGGCTACACCTTC. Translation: CASRYSGTGGGHYGYTF.

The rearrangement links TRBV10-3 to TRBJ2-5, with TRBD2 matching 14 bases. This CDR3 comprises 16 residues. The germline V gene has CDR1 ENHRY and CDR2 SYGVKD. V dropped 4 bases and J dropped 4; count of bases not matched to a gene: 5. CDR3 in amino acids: CAISVTSGRAGETQYF. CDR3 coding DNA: TGTGCCATCAGTGTGACTAGCGGGAGGGCCGGAGAGACCCAGTACTTC.

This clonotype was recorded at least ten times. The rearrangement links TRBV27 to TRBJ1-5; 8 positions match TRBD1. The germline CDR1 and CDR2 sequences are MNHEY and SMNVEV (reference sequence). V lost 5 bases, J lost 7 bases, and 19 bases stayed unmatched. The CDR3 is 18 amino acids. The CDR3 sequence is CASSPLGQGTREKQPQHF. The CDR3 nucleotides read TGTGCCAGCAGTCCACTCGGACAGGGAACCCGCGAGAAGCAGCCCCAGCATTTT.

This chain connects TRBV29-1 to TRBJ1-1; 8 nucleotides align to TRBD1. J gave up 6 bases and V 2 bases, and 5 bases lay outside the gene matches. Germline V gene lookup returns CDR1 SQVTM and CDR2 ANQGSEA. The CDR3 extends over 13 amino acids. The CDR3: CSVERDRRAEAFF. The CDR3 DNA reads TGCAGCGTTGAACGGGACAGGAGGGCTGAAGCTTTCTTT. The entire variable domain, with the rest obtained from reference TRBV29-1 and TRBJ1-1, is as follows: SAVISQKPSRDICQRGTSLTIQCQVDSQVTMMFWYRQQPGQSLTLIATANQGSEATYESGFVIDKFPISRPNLTFSTLTVSNMSPEDSSIYLCSVERDRRAEAFFGQGTRLTVV.

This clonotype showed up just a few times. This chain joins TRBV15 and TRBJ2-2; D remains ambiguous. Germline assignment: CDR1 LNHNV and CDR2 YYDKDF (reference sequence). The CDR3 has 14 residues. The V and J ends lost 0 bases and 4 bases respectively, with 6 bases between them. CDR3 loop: CATSREPLTGELFF. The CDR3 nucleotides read TGTGCCACCAGCAGAGAGCCCCTCACCGGGGAGCTGTTTTTT. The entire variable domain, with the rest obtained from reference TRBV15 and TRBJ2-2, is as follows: DAMVIQNPRYQVTQFGKPVTLSCSQTLNHNVMYWYQQKSSQAPKLLFHYYDKDFNNEADTPDNFQSRRPNTSFCFLDIRSPGLGDTAMYLCATSREPLTGELFFGEGSRLTVL.

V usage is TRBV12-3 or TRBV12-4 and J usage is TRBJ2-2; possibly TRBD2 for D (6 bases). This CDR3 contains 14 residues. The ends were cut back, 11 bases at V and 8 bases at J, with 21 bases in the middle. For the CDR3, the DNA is TGTGCCTGCAAGGTCGGGAGCCCTACGGGGGAGCTGTTTTTT. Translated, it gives CACKVGSPTGELFF.

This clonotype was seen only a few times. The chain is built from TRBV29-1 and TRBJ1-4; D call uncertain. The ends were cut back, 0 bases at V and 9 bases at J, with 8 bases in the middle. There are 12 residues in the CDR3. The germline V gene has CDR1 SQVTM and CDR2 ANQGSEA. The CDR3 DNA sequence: TGCAGCGTTGAAGATAACGAGAAAAAACTGTTTTTT. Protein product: CSVEDNEKKLFF.

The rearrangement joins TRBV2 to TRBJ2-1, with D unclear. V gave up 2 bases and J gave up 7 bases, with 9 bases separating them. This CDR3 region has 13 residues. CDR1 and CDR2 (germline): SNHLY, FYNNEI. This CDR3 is CASSEQARNEQFF. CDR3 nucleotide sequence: TGTGCCAGCAGTGAACAGGCTAGGAATGAGCAGTTCTTC.

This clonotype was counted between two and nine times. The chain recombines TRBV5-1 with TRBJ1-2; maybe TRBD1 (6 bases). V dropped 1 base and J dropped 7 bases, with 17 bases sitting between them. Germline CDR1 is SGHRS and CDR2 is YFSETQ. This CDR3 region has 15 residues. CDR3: CASSLLVGGAFGYTF. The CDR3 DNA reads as TGCGCCAGCAGCTTGCTTGTAGGGGGGGCCTTTGGCTACACCTTC.

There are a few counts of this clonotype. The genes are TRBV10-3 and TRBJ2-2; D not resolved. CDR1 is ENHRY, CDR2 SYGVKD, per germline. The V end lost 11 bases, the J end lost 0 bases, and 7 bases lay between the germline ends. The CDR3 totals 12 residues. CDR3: CASAPNTGELFF. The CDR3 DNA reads TGTGCCTCCGCGCCGAACACCGGGGAGCTGTTTTTT.

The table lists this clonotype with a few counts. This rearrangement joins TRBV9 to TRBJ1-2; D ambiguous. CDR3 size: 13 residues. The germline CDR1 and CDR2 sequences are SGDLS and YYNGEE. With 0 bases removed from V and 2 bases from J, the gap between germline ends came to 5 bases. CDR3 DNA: TGTGCCAGCAGCGTAGTACAGAACTATGGCTACACCTTC. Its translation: CASSVVQNYGYTF.

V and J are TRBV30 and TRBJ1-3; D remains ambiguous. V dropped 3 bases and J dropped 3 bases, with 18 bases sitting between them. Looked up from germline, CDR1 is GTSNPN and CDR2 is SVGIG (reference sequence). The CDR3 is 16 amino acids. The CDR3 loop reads CAWSHIRGPFGNTIYF. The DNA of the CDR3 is TGTGCCTGGAGCCACATCCGAGGGCCCTTTGGAAACACCATATATTTT.